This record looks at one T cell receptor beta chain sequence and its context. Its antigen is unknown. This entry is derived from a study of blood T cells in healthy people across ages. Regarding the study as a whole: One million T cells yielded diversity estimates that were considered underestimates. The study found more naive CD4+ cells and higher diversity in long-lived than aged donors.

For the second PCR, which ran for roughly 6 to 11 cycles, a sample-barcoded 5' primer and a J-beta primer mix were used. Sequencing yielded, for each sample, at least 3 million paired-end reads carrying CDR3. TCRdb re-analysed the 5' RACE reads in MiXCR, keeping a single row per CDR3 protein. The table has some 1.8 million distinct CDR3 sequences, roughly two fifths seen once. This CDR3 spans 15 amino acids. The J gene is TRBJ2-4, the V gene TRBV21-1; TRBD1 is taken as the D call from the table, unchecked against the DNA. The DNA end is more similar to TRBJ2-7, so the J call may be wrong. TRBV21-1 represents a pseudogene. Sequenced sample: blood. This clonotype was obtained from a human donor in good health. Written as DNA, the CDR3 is TGTGCCAGCAGCACCTTCGGGGACAGGACCTACGAGCAGTACTTC. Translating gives CASSTFGDRTYEQYF.